This T cell receptor beta chain was captured by sequencing in a study of blood T cell repertoires in COVID-19. Background on the study: Sites in the United States, Italy and Spain provided acute and convalescent COVID-19 samples.

Per the study methods: Nucleated cell number was recorded as an estimate derived from reference gene primer amplification. The data were produced by immunoSEQ multiplex PCR, yet TCRdb's version contains in-frame clones alone and is incomplete. V, J and clone size derive from that table, while D and trimming were established from the DNA sequence. The sample has around 75,000 clones, 60% to 85% seen once. This clone was observed a handful of times. The CDR3 loop spans 13 amino acids. Trimming at V came to 4 bases and at J to 4 bases, leaving 2 bases not matched to a gene. Germline values: CDR1 LNHDA, CDR2 SQIVND (reference sequence).

The sequence came from a woman older than 75 with active or convalescent COVID-19. V usage is TRBV19 and J usage is TRBJ1-2; the match to TRBD1 covers 8 bases. Sequencing was carried out using peripheral blood. CDR3 loop: CASSTGTGYGYTF. In DNA form, the CDR3 reads TGTGCCAGTAGTACTGGGACAGGCTATGGCTACACCTTC.